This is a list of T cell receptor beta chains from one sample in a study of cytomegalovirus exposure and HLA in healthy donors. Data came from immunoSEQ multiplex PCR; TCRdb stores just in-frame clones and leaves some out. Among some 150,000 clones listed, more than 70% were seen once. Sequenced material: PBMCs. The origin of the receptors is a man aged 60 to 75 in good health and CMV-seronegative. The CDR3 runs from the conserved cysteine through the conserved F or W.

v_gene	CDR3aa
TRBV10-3	CAISDPRVRVSDEQFF
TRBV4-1	CASSPAGRVNEQFF
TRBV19	CASSRTSGSADTQYF
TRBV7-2	CASSPRRQGNYGYTF
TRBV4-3	CASSPRGRTANTGELFF
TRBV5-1	CASSLAASGGTDTQYF
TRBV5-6	CASSSQGASDEQYF
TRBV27	CASSLTSGPSYEQYF
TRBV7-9	CASSLPLGQNEQYF
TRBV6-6	CASGQNFNTEAFF
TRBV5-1	CASSLGPRETYEQYF
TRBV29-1	CSVENYRGVYNEQFF
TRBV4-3	CASSQEGGRGGTEAFF
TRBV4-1	CASSLPGQGYNEQFF
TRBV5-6	CASSLEHSGANVLTF
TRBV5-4	CASSLLRGGNEQFF
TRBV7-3	CASSLWGTSPDTQYF
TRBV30	CAWRPQGKGYTF
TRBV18	CASSPDRGGNTIYF
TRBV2	CASKGQAYEQYF
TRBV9	CASSVEGRATGELFF
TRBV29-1	CSVEEVGGSGEQYF
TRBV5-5	CASAPGDSYEQYF
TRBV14	CASSGTDRRYTDTQYF
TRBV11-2	CASSLAGGPGTQYF
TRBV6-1	CASSEGLAGDGSPYEQYF
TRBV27	CASSPMTGYEQYF
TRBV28	CASSPRTSRYEQYF
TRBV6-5	CASTYSSTGRNEQFF
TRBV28	CASSTGGHNYGYTF